This T cell receptor beta chain was retrieved from a study of Ad26.COV2.S vaccination and SARS-CoV-2 variants. Looking at the study overall: The authors gave Ad26.COV2.S intramuscularly, either once or twice 56 days apart.

Treatment of the sample: around 19 received Ad26.COV2.S at low or high dose, single or two shots; several received placebo; per-sample allocation not given. Material that was analyzed had been drawn on day 63 after the first vaccine or placebo injection. Cohort 1b enrolled adults aged 18-55 years in Boston. Repertoires were generated with immunoSEQ multiplex PCR, while TCRdb's copy carries only in-frame clones and drops some. Found here are about 500,000 clones, about 89% of them singletons; the top ten hold about 1.7%. The germline gives CDR1 SEHNR, CDR2 FQNEAQ (reference sequence). CDR3 size: 17 residues. V was clipped by 1 base and J by 2 bases; unmatched bases: 6.

The gene calls are TRBV7-9 and TRBJ2-3, with 10 bases that match TRBD2. The material was peripheral blood, obtained in a trial of Ad26.COV2.S vaccine versus placebo. The sequence was collected from a person between 18 and 59 years old who received the Ad26.COV2.S COVID-19 vaccine or a placebo. CDR3 sequence: CASSLVGTSGVTDTQYF. The CDR3 DNA reads as TGTGCCAGCAGCTTAGTCGGTACTAGCGGGGTCACAGATACGCAGTATTTT.